This T cell receptor beta chain was sequenced during a study of blood T cell repertoires in COVID-19. Study in general: The origin of the acute and convalescent COVID-19 samples was the United States, Italy and Spain. Sample material is recorded as cDNA or gDNA derived from T cells, B-cell-depleted T cells, or PBMCs.

Germline V lookup: CDR1 KGHSH, CDR2 LQKENI. The CDR3 spans 16 residues. Unmatched junction bases numbered 4, after V lost 3 bases and J lost 1 base. Study processing details: Reference gene primer amplification in the assay estimated nucleated cell counts. The method was immunoSEQ multiplex PCR; TCRdb's version includes in-frame clones alone and lacks a portion of them. The V and J calls and clone size are taken from that table; D and trimming were inferred from the DNA. The sample lists about 300,000 clones; about 90% were seen once. This sequence originates from a man aged 18 to 35 who had recovered from COVID-19. The chain has TRBV18 and TRBJ2-3; 10 nucleotides align to TRBD2. Sequenced: peripheral blood. DNA for the CDR3: TGTGCCAGCTCACCCCGAGCGGGGGGGGGCACAGATACGCAGTATTTT. Encoded protein: CASSPRAGGGTDTQYF.